The source of this T cell receptor (beta chain) is a study of blood T cell repertoires in COVID-19. Study in general: Nucleic acid was either cDNA or gDNA, and it came from T cells, B-cell-depleted T cells, or PBMCs.

The CDR3 runs 14 residues. CDR1 and CDR2 from the germline V gene are SGHNT and YYREEE (reference sequence). The ends lost 4 bases at V and 4 bases at J; junction bases unmatched: 6. The method was immunoSEQ multiplex PCR; TCRdb's version includes in-frame clones alone and lacks a portion of them. The sample consists of 200,000 to 250,000 clones, around 82% of them appearing once. The gene calls are TRBV5-4 and TRBJ2-5; 8 bases are shared with TRBD2. This clonotype was sampled from a woman aged 70-85 years with acute or convalescent COVID-19. The sample was peripheral blood. Written as DNA, the CDR3 is TGTGCCAGCAGCGAACCGGGAGGGGGAGAGACCCAGTACTTC. Encoded protein: CASSEPGGGETQYF.